This TCR beta chain was observed in a study of T cells in Graves' hyperthyroidism and ophthalmopathy. On the study more broadly: Once the initial diagnosis was made, peripheral blood was obtained before any treatment.

Researchers amplified the TCR beta CDR3 regions from RNA transcripts. The HTBI primer set drove a first-round RT-PCR of the TCR CDR3. TCRdb itself ran the multiplex PCR reads through MiXCR, one entry per CDR3 protein. The table has roughly 330,000 distinct CDR3 sequences, roughly 17% seen once. The germline V and J ends were trimmed by 6 bases and 2 bases, with 7 bases remaining between them. CDR3 length: 13 amino acids. Germline assignment: CDR1 MNHEY and CDR2 SMNVEV (reference sequence). Sequenced sample: blood. This clonotype was sampled from a man aged 25 to 45 with Graves' hyperthyroidism. The J gene is TRBJ2-2, the V gene TRBV27; D remains unclear. CDR3 residues: CASSSQNTGELFF. The CDR3 DNA reads as TGTGCCAGCAGCTCACAAAACACCGGGGAGCTGTTTTTT.